This T cell receptor (beta chain) was recorded in a study of T-cell memory formation after mild COVID-19. On the study more broadly: In these data, TCR clusters were largely donor specific.

From the 5' RACE reads, TCRdb called clonotypes with MiXCR, one entry per CDR3 protein. Among about 150,000 distinct CDR3 sequences listed, roughly 15% were seen once. Between the trimmed V and J ends, which lost 4 bases and 7 bases, there was a span of 14 bases. Germline-derived CDR1 and CDR2 are MNHEY and SMNVEV (reference sequence). The CDR3 has 13 residues. This clonotype was observed a few times. The rearrangement joins TRBV27 to TRBJ2-7; a weak D match, TRBD1 (5 bases). The TCR sequence derives from an adult woman who had mild COVID-19 (a few samples of this study predate the infection). Cell type and time point are not known. The sequenced sample was PBMCs or a T cell subset sorted from them (not recorded which). CDR3 coding DNA: TGTGCCAGCAGTTACAACACAGGTGGGGAGCAGTACTTC. Protein: CASSYNTGGEQYF.